This T cell receptor beta chain was identified in a study of OX40 agonist ivuxolimab in advanced cancers. The wider study: Mean age around 64 years, range roughly 23 to 79; nearly 85% male.

Blood got drawn at baseline, again on cycle 4 day 1, and then on cycle 7 day 1. Data came from immunoSEQ multiplex PCR; TCRdb stores just in-frame clones and leaves some out. The sample lists around 20,000 clones, about 92% occurring once. The J segment lost 4 bases and the V segment lost 0 bases, leaving 8 bases of the junction unmatched. CDR1 is ENHRY and CDR2 is SYGVKD in the germline V gene. This CDR3 region has 18 residues. The sequencing used CD4+ or CD8+ T cells sorted from blood, collected in a trial of the OX40 agonist ivuxolimab. The TCR sequence derives from an adult with an advanced solid tumor such as melanoma, head and neck, liver or kidney cancer. The chain couples TRBV10-3 to TRBJ2-3; TRBD2 matches at 12 bases. The CDR3 spells CAISESPASGRAPDTQYF. The CDR3 nucleotides read TGTGCCATCAGTGAGTCTCCCGCTAGCGGGAGGGCCCCAGATACGCAGTATTTT.